This is a list of T cell receptor beta chains from one sample in a study of blood T cell repertoires in COVID-19. Produced via immunoSEQ multiplex PCR; TCRdb's table is partial and in-frame only. Here the sample spans about 89,000 clones, over 70% being singletons. The source material was peripheral blood. Source of these receptors: a woman older than 75 with acute or convalescent COVID-19. Both conserved end residues are part of each CDR3. D genes are given only for firm matches. A row's size may be missing; if present it is once, few, many or a size class.

d_call: TRBD1; j_call: TRBJ1-2; clone_size: NA; v_call: TRBV5-1; cdr3_nt: TGCGCCAGCAGCTCCAGGGGGTATGCTAACTATGGCTACACCTTC; cdr3_aa: CASSSRGYANYGYTF
d_call: NA; j_call: TRBJ1-2; clone_size: NA; v_call: TRBV2; cdr3_nt: TGTGCCAGCAGTGTTCGGCCTACTACAAATGGCTACACCTTC; cdr3_aa: CASSVRPTTNGYTF
d_call: NA; j_call: TRBJ1-1; clone_size: many; v_call: TRBV2; cdr3_nt: TGTGCCAGCACCTCGAGACAGCCAAACACTGAAGCTTTCTTT; cdr3_aa: CASTSRQPNTEAFF
d_call: TRBD1; j_call: TRBJ1-4; clone_size: NA; v_call: TRBV5-1; cdr3_nt: TGCGCCAGCAGCTTGGAGCCCGGACAGGGGGCGAGTGAAAAACTGTTTTTT; cdr3_aa: CASSLEPGQGASEKLFF
d_call: NA; j_call: TRBJ1-1; clone_size: NA; v_call: TRBV9; cdr3_nt: TGTGCCAGCAGCGCCGGATTTCAGCAGGTTATGAACACTGAAGCTTTCTTT; cdr3_aa: CASSAGFQQVMNTEAFF
d_call: TRBD1; j_call: TRBJ1-5; clone_size: NA; v_call: TRBV6-5; cdr3_nt: TGTGCCAGCCAAATAGGGGGCTTTAGCAATCAGCCCCAGCATTTT; cdr3_aa: CASQIGGFSNQPQHF
d_call: NA; j_call: TRBJ2-3; clone_size: NA; v_call: TRBV5-6; cdr3_nt: TGTGCCAGCAGCTTGGGTCGGGATGATACGCAGTATTTT; cdr3_aa: CASSLGRDDTQYF
d_call: NA; j_call: TRBJ1-3; clone_size: NA; v_call: TRBV9; cdr3_nt: TGTGCCAGCAGCGCTCAGGGATCTTGGGGAAACACCATATATTTT; cdr3_aa: CASSAQGSWGNTIYF
d_call: TRBD2; j_call: TRBJ2-5; clone_size: NA; v_call: TRBV2; cdr3_nt: TGTGCCAGCAGTGGTACTAGCGGGGTACAAGAGACCCAGTACTTC; cdr3_aa: CASSGTSGVQETQYF
d_call: NA; j_call: TRBJ2-3; clone_size: NA; v_call: TRBV27; cdr3_nt: TGTGCCACCCAGACTACGAGGGTTACAGATACGCAGTATTTT; cdr3_aa: CATQTTRVTDTQYF
d_call: NA; j_call: TRBJ2-1; clone_size: NA; v_call: TRBV5-1; cdr3_nt: TGCGCCAGCAGCTTGGAGGGGAATGAGCAGTTCTTC; cdr3_aa: CASSLEGNEQFF
d_call: NA; j_call: TRBJ1-2; clone_size: NA; v_call: TRBV15; cdr3_nt: TGTGCCACCAGCAGAGATTTGGCCTATGGCTACACCTTC; cdr3_aa: CATSRDLAYGYTF
d_call: NA; j_call: TRBJ1-2; clone_size: NA; v_call: TRBV21-1; cdr3_nt: TGTGCCAGCAGCAAAGGACAGGGTAGTTCCTATGGCTACACCTTC; cdr3_aa: CASSKGQGSSYGYTF
d_call: NA; j_call: TRBJ1-5; clone_size: NA; v_call: TRBV28; cdr3_nt: TGTGCCACTATGAGTGGGCAGGGCCCGAGGCCCTTGCATTTT; cdr3_aa: CATMSGQGPRPLHF
d_call: NA; j_call: TRBJ2-2; clone_size: few; v_call: TRBV6-5; cdr3_nt: TGTGCCACCCGGCGGAAAGGAGAGGGCGGGGAGCTGTTTTTT; cdr3_aa: CATRRKGEGGELFF
d_call: NA; j_call: TRBJ1-1; clone_size: NA; v_call: TRBV28; cdr3_nt: TGTGCCAGCAGTGATTATCCGGAGGTGGCAGGAAAGAACACTGAAGCTTTCTTT; cdr3_aa: CASSDYPEVAGKNTEAFF